The T cell receptor (beta chain) under discussion was sequenced for a study of identical twins. This clonotype occurred a few times. Germline CDR1 SGHAT, CDR2 FQNNGV. The length of the CDR3 is 13 residues. The V gene lost 5 bases and the J gene lost 5 bases, with 9 bases spanning the gap. TCRdb analysed the 5' RACE reads with MiXCR anew, one entry per CDR3 protein. The table has 470,000 or so distinct CDR3 sequences, 24% seen once; the top ten hold 2.9%. This sample also appeared in a second study, on T cells expressing NK-cell markers. This second study says: For a handful of donors, these clonotypes were likewise the leading ones in the CD3+CD56-NKG2C+ fraction.

The sequence came from a woman between 18 and 29 years old in good health. Sequenced sample: CD4+ T cells sorted from blood. The gene calls are TRBV11-2 and TRBJ2-2; D possibly corresponds to TRBD1 (5 bases). CDR3 protein: CASSGRATGELFF. CDR3 nucleotide sequence: TGTGCCAGCAGCGGCAGGGCGACCGGGGAGCTGTTTTTT.